This T cell receptor (beta chain) derives from a study of shared clonotypes between healthy human individuals. The V end lost 0 bases, the J end lost 8 bases, and 8 bases lay between the germline ends. CDR1 is SGHTA, CDR2 FQGTGA, per germline. The CDR3 spans 14 residues. TCRdb keeps only in-frame clones here, not all; method: immunoSEQ multiplex PCR. The sample includes over a million clones, about three quarters of them seen just once. The origin of this receptor is a man aged 18 to 30 in good health. The sequenced sample consisted of memory CD4+ T cells sorted from blood. Stated subset: CD45RA-negative fraction. The V and J genes are TRBV7-3 and TRBJ1-6; D is ambiguous. The CDR3 DNA is TGTGCCAGCAGCTTAACTGGGGATTATTCACCCCTCCACTTT. Protein product: CASSLTGDYSPLHF.